This T cell receptor beta chain was observed in a study of T cell responses to AZD1222 COVID-19 vaccine. Study-wide points: There were mostly white British donors and more females than males, and clonal diversity was possibly underestimated. Increased Spike-specific TCR breadth and depth were observed after two AZD1222 doses. Reports say nearly half of spike-specific TCRs go after unmutated variant regions.

The repertoire was sequenced with immunoSEQ multiplex PCR; TCRdb's copy has only in-frame clones and lacks some. The repertoire holds 150,000 to 200,000 clones, with approximately 90% as singletons. Per the germline V gene, CDR1 is SNHLY and CDR2 is FYNNEI. This CDR3 has 13 amino acids. To note about this clone: As yet, its antigen is unknown. Relative to the germline gene, one junction end is altered; a read error may explain this.

The origin of this receptor is an adult who received the AZD1222 COVID-19 vaccine. Sample: peripheral blood, taken 28 days after the second AZD1222 dose. The rearrangement joins TRBV2 to TRBJ2-1, with 12 bases fitting TRBD2. The CDR3 DNA reads TGTGCCAGCAGTGAAGCGCGGCTAGCGGGGGGGGTCTTC. Protein product: CASSEARLAGGVF.